Sequencing of this TCR beta chain was carried out in a study of blood T cells in healthy people across ages (dated by TCRdb to about 2015). Describing the broader study: In model experiments, template switching captured roughly one uniquely barcoded TCR beta cDNA molecule for every two T cells. Using deep sequencing normalized with unique cDNA molecular identifiers, the study measured how TCR beta repertoire diversity changes with age. Donors were grouped into four age groups: young (average roughly 16 years), middle-aged (39), aged (around 56) and long-lived (about 90). To avoid experimental bias, donors of different ages were randomly spread across the sequencing lanes. The study analyzed two additional independent replicas of 1 million unique cDNA reads from the same blood draw for two donors, one aged 18 to 29 and one aged 80 or older. The study at large found these results: Estimates of total diversity based on one million sequenced T cells were regarded as lower bounds and as underestimates. Compared with the aged group, more naive CD4+ T cells, fewer expanded clones and increased TCR diversity were shown by the long-lived group, suggesting age selection. Observed TCR beta diversity per million T cells fell roughly linearly with age, and a significant reduction was already apparent by age about 43. Observed TCR beta diversity correlated strongly with the percentage of naive T cells measured by flow cytometry. Bulk unsorted PBMC profiling prevented conclusive comparison of naive and antigen-experienced compartments. The CMV infection status of donors was not known, potentially confounding age-related changes in expanded clonotypes.

This clonotype was observed a handful of times. Its antigen is not yet known. No quality values exist for individual bases; no much larger clone is one base distant. From the germline V gene (reference sequence), CDR1 is GTSNPN and CDR2 is SVGIG. The trim is 5 bases for V and 0 bases for J, with a gap of 8 bases between the germline ends. From its cysteine to its phenylalanine, the CDR3 spans 14 amino acids. Kept here is only the CDR3 DNA, which spans 42 bases and is read in frame from base 1. Donors were under 40 systemically healthy Caucasian individuals from Russia aged roughly 6 to 90 years. Around 9.8 milliliters of peripheral blood were collected from each donor into EDTA-treated Vacutainer tubes. Ficoll-Paque density-gradient centrifugation was used to isolate PBMCs, with at least 7 million per sample. Total RNA, at least 5 micrograms per sample, was extracted from PBMCs with Trizol reagent. For every donor, an aliquot of PBMCs went through flow cytometry to measure the percentages of naive CD45RAhigh/CD27high T cells.

Libraries came from 5' RACE. The sequencer listed for this sample is Illumina HiSeq 2500. A second PCR of about 7 to 12 cycles was run with a J-beta primer mix and a sample-barcoded 5' primer. A template-switch 5' adaptor carrying 12 random nucleotides introduced a unique molecular identifier onto each TCR beta cDNA molecule. At least 2.5 million CDR3-containing paired-end reads were obtained from each sample. First-strand cDNA synthesis was performed from all RNA using the Mint cDNA synthesis kit, with priming by a TRBC-specific oligonucleotide. All cDNA was treated with uracil-DNA glycosylase and then went through a first 18-cycle PCR with the universal primers M1SS and BC2_uni_R. Concerning the study's data processing: Each sample was normalized by randomly selecting 1 million high-quality reads, each carrying a distinct molecular identifier. Instead of being binned into consensus sequences, reads with shared molecular identifiers were discarded. MiTCR, set to a Q25 quality threshold and the strictest error-elimination algorithm, was used for CDR3 identification, clonotype clustering and error correction. A nonparametric unseen species model with Euler transformation was used to estimate a lower bound on total TCR beta diversity. TCRdb cleaned the public reads at Q25 with fastp, built clones with MiXCR and kept in-frame beta chains. A single entry per CDR3 protein holds the most common genes and DNA from its merged rows. These V and J calls are TCRdb output, not the study's own analysis. The sample table lists about 970,000 distinct CDR3 sequences, just over 50% of them with a count of one. Of the sample, 20% to 25% falls within the top ten clones.

The sample was blood. The chain is made from TRBV30 and TRBJ2-6; 5 matching bases give a weak D call of TRBD1. This sequence originates from a woman aged 55 to 70 in good health. The DNA sequence is given as TGTGCCTGGGACAGCGCCTCTGGGGCCAACGTCCTGACTTTC. Translated, this is CAWDSASGANVLTF.